The source of this T cell receptor (beta chain) is a study of T cell changes during pregnancy in multiple sclerosis. The protocol was immunoSEQ multiplex PCR, while the TCRdb copy is restricted to in-frame clones and leaves out a portion. In the table there are tens of thousands of clones, 85% to 95% of which are singletons. V lost 2 bases to trimming and J lost 2 bases; unmatched junction nucleotides: 8. The germline CDR1 and CDR2 sequences are SGHTA and FQGNSA. This CDR3 comprises 18 residues. The TCR was taken from a female donor with multiple sclerosis, enrolled in a pregnancy study. The chain links TRBV7-2 to TRBJ1-4; 10 nucleotides agree with TRBD1. The material sequenced was peripheral blood, taken in the first trimester of pregnancy. The CDR3 protein is CASSLSTGGPGTNEKLFF. The CDR3 nucleotides read TGTGCCAGCAGCTTATCGACAGGGGGCCCGGGGACTAATGAAAAACTGTTTTTT.